The rows below give T cell receptor beta chains drawn from one sample of a study of T cell repertoires in cytomegalovirus infection. TCRdb independently ran MiXCR on the reads; one entry per CDR3 protein. The sample yields 500,000 to 600,000 distinct CDR3 sequences, approximately 17% seen once. The source material was CD8+ T cells from PBMCs. Receptor source: a human donor in good health (CMV status not recorded). Some clones in this sample may be carry-over from other donors' samples. The CDR3 runs from the conserved cysteine through the conserved F or W. D genes are given only for firm matches. Expanded clones get a size class; other rows say once, few or many, or leave the size out.

many,TRBD2,TRBJ2-6,TRBV7-8,CASSRTSGISSGANVLTF,TGTGCCAGCAGCCGAACTAGCGGAATAAGCTCTGGGGCCAACGTCCTGACTTTC
few,TRBD1,TRBJ2-1,TRBV14,CASSRFQGANFNEQFF,TGTGCCAGCAGCCGCTTTCAGGGGGCAAACTTTAATGAGCAGTTCTTC
.,.,TRBJ2-7,TRBV10-3,CAIRGTLGGSYEQYF,TGTGCCATCAGGGGGACCCTCGGGGGCTCCTACGAGCAGTACTTC
many,TRBD1,TRBJ2-1,TRBV6-1,CASSERDAPGGLHNEQFF,TGTGCCAGCAGTGAAAGGGATGCCCCAGGGGGCTTACACAATGAGCAGTTCTTC
.,.,TRBJ1-2,TRBV28,CASSLTGGSTF,TGTGCCAGCAGTTTGACAGGCGGCTCCACCTTC
many,.,TRBJ1-1,TRBV14,CASSRGRLEAFF,TGTGCCAGCAGCCGAGGAAGACTTGAAGCTTTCTTT
many,TRBD1,TRBJ2-7,TRBV7-2,CASSLGTGYYEQYF,TGTGCCAGCAGTCTCGGGACAGGGTACTACGAGCAGTACTTC
few,.,TRBJ2-5,TRBV25-1,CASSGDGTETQYF,TGTGCCAGCAGCGGGGACGGGACGGAGACCCAGTACTTC
many,.,TRBJ2-1,TRBV28,CASSFPWVEQFF,TGTGCCAGCAGTTTTCCGTGGGTTGAGCAGTTCTTC
many,TRBD2,TRBJ2-1,TRBV5-1,CASSLPGLARYNEQFF,TGCGCCAGCAGCTTACCGGGACTAGCGCGCTACAATGAGCAGTTCTTC
many,TRBD2,TRBJ2-4,TRBV5-4,CASSIGTSGFKNIQYF,TGTGCCAGCAGCATCGGGACTAGCGGATTTAAAAACATTCAGTACTTC
many,.,TRBJ2-7,TRBV7-6,CASSQTGTLPYEQYF,TGTGCCAGCAGCCAAACCGGGACACTACCCTACGAGCAGTACTTC
.,.,TRBJ1-5,TRBV6-6,CASRAALNQPQHF,TGTGCCAGTAGGGCCGCCCTCAATCAGCCCCAGCATTTT
few,.,TRBJ1-1,TRBV19,CASNWEQGNTEAFF,TGTGCCAGTAATTGGGAACAGGGGAACACTGAAGCTTTCTTT
many,.,TRBJ1-2,TRBV7-2,CASSRTSQVRYGYTF,TGTGCCAGCAGCAGAACTTCACAGGTCCGCTATGGCTACACCTTC
.,TRBD2,TRBJ2-3,TRBV11-3,CASSPRGDLGPDTQYF,TGTGCCAGCAGCCCCCGGGGGGATTTGGGTCCAGATACGCAGTATTTT
many,TRBD2,TRBJ2-1,TRBV19,CASSIYSGRANREQFF,TGTGCCAGTAGTATCTATAGCGGGAGGGCGAACCGTGAGCAGTTCTTC
few,.,TRBJ2-3,TRBV19,CASSIRILGADTQYF,TGTGCCAGTAGTATACGGATACTGGGGGCAGATACGCAGTATTTT
.,.,TRBJ2-7,TRBV28,CASSSLDPYEQYF,TGTGCCAGCAGTTCCCTCGACCCTTACGAGCAGTACTTC
many,.,TRBJ2-2,TRBV7-6,CASSLEGRNGELFF,TGTGCCAGCAGCTTAGAAGGGCGTAACGGGGAGCTGTTTTTT
.,TRBD1,TRBJ1-4,TRBV19,CASMDRGINEKLFF,TGTGCCAGTATGGACAGGGGGATTAATGAAAAACTGTTTTTT
few,TRBD2,TRBJ2-5,TRBV5-4,CASSLATLAGQETQYF,TGTGCCAGCAGCTTAGCCACTCTAGCGGGACAAGAGACCCAGTACTTC
many,.,TRBJ2-3,TRBV2,CASTPTAASTDTQYF,TGTGCCAGCACCCCAACGGCAGCAAGCACAGATACGCAGTATTTT
.,.,TRBJ1-1,TRBV11-2,CASSLWVGNTEDFF,TGTGCCAGCAGTTTATGGGTTGGGAACACTGAAGATTTCTTT
few,.,TRBJ1-1,TRBV27,CASSLVGAVEAFF,TGTGCCAGCAGTTTAGTAGGCGCCGTGGAAGCTTTCTTT
few,.,TRBJ2-1,TRBV18,CASSPLRIARYNEQFF,TGTGCCAGCTCACCACTGAGGATAGCGAGGTACAATGAGCAGTTCTTC
few,.,TRBJ2-7,TRBV7-9,CASSSPSSEEQYF,TGTGCCAGCAGTTCTCCCTCGTCTGAGGAGCAGTACTTC
many,TRBD1,TRBJ1-2,TRBV28,CASKGDRGQYPNYGYTF,TGTGCCAGCAAGGGCGACAGGGGCCAGTATCCTAACTATGGCTACACCTTC
many,.,TRBJ1-1,TRBV19,CASRWMNTEAFF,TGTGCCAGTCGATGGATGAACACTGAAGCTTTCTTT
.,TRBD1,TRBJ2-5,TRBV13,CASSSGTVKGETQYF,TGTGCCAGCAGCTCCGGGACAGTAAAGGGAGAGACCCAGTACTTC
.,.,TRBJ1-1,TRBV30,CAWSVGRTQAFF,TGTGCCTGGAGTGTTGGGAGGACACAAGCTTTCTTT
.,TRBD2,TRBJ2-1,TRBV5-1,CASSLALGLAANEQFF,TGCGCCAGCAGCTTGGCCCTGGGACTAGCGGCCAATGAGCAGTTCTTC
.,.,TRBJ1-1,TRBV6-1,CASSEVVGGIEALF,TGTGCCAGCAGTGAAGTGGTGGGTGGGATTGAAGCTTTATTT
many,TRBD2,TRBJ2-1,TRBV14,CASSQVSGTSSYEQFF,TGTGCCAGCAGCCAAGTTTCCGGGACTAGCAGCTATGAGCAGTTCTTC
.,TRBD2,TRBJ2-1,TRBV7-9,CASSPPQTSLNNEQFF,TGTGCCAGCAGCCCCCCCCAGACTAGCCTCAACAATGAGCAGTTCTTC
.,.,TRBJ2-1,TRBV7-7,CASSPGRTFNEQFF,TGTGCCAGCAGCCCGGGACGGACATTCAATGAGCAGTTCTTC
few,.,TRBJ1-1,TRBV6-5,CASSYARGNTEAFF,TGTGCCAGCAGTTACGCCAGGGGGAACACTGAAGCTTTCTTT
.,.,TRBJ1-1,TRBV4-3,CASSQNLNGGYTEAFF,TGCGCCAGCAGCCAAAATCTCAATGGGGGCTACACTGAAGCTTTCTTT
few,TRBD2,TRBJ2-7,TRBV6-6,CASSYEEGGSEQYF,TGTGCCAGCAGTTACGAAGAGGGAGGGTCCGAGCAGTACTTC
.,.,TRBJ2-1,TRBV5-6,CASSLGLPNEQFF,TGTGCCAGCAGCTTGGGGCTCCCGAATGAGCAGTTCTTC
many,TRBD1,TRBJ1-1,TRBV27,CASSLQGAHLEAFF,TGTGCCAGCAGTTTACAGGGGGCGCACCTTGAAGCTTTCTTT